The rows below give T cell receptor beta chains drawn from one sample of a study of cytomegalovirus exposure and HLA in healthy donors. Sequencing used immunoSEQ multiplex PCR; TCRdb keeps in-frame clones, though not all of them. The table shows roughly 120,000 clones, with about 86% occurring only once. Sequencing was done on a sample of PBMCs. The receptors derive from a woman in her thirties in good health and CMV-seronegative. CDR3s include the opening cysteine and the closing phenylalanine or tryptophan.

J gene: TRBJ2-7; V gene: TRBV27; CDR3 protein: CASRRGQIYEQYF
J gene: TRBJ2-1; V gene: TRBV19; CDR3 protein: CASSITGKQFF
J gene: TRBJ1-3; V gene: TRBV20-1; CDR3 protein: CSARGTGLDF
J gene: TRBJ2-1; V gene: TRBV4-1; CDR3 protein: CASSHSGGRFRSEQFF
J gene: TRBJ2-7; V gene: TRBV7-8; CDR3 protein: CASSLSSGNGEQYF
J gene: TRBJ2-2; V gene: TRBV7-9; CDR3 protein: CASSGRDRSKTGELFF
J gene: TRBJ2-2; V gene: TRBV5-1; CDR3 protein: CASSLGRNTGELFF
J gene: TRBJ2-2; V gene: TRBV5-4; CDR3 protein: CASSLVRGNTGELFF
J gene: TRBJ2-1; V gene: TRBV2; CDR3 protein: CAIKREGFGGEQFF
J gene: TRBJ2-3; V gene: TRBV29-1; CDR3 protein: CSVESGGTDTQYF
J gene: TRBJ2-7; V gene: TRBV13; CDR3 protein: CASSLFLGLAGGPRDEQYF
J gene: TRBJ1-3; V gene: TRBV27; CDR3 protein: CASRSMGGGGNTIYF
J gene: TRBJ2-1; V gene: TRBV29-1; CDR3 protein: CSVPGQGPSGRHNEQFF
J gene: TRBJ2-7; V gene: TRBV2; CDR3 protein: CASIPGQGFYEQYF
J gene: TRBJ2-2; V gene: TRBV25-1; CDR3 protein: CASSTPPQREFSGELFF
J gene: TRBJ1-1; V gene: TRBV25-1; CDR3 protein: CASSDRTGVTEAFF
J gene: TRBJ1-2; V gene: TRBV29-1; CDR3 protein: CSVTRGTNYGYTF
J gene: TRBJ1-1; V gene: TRBV29-1; CDR3 protein: CSVEYRGIGEAFF
J gene: TRBJ1-2; V gene: TRBV11-2; CDR3 protein: CASSLQQGWEGYTF
J gene: TRBJ2-5; V gene: TRBV30; CDR3 protein: CAWSLSGEIYVRAETQYF
J gene: TRBJ2-7; V gene: TRBV23-1; CDR3 protein: CASSQRDRDHEQYF
J gene: TRBJ2-5; V gene: TRBV4-1; CDR3 protein: CASSQWRDSTREQYF
J gene: TRBJ1-1; V gene: TRBV6-1; CDR3 protein: CASSETYNTEAFF
J gene: TRBJ2-3; V gene: TRBV6-6; CDR3 protein: CASSWPRAGNRDTQYF